Each of the 23 T cell receptor beta chains below was sequenced from the same sample in a study of glioma-infiltrating T cells after dendritic cell vaccination. TCRdb keeps only in-frame clones here, not all; method: immunoSEQ multiplex PCR. The sample consists of roughly 90,000 clones, 85% to 90% of them appearing once. This material consisted of blood, taken before dendritic cell vaccination. All receptors derive from a human donor with glioblastoma.

The CDR3: CASSLAELARQFF. The CDR3, as DNA: TGCGCCAGCAGCTTGGCCGAGCTAGCGAGGCAGTTCTTC. The chain carries TRBV5-1 and TRBJ2-1; possible D gene TRBD2, 6 bases. V was clipped by 0 bases and J by 12 bases, with 13 bases between them. CDR1 and CDR2 from the germline V gene are SGHRS and YFSETQ. This CDR3 is 13 amino acids long.

The chain recombines TRBV5-1 with TRBJ2-1; 8 nucleotides line up with TRBD2. The J segment lost 10 bases and the V segment lost 4 bases, leaving 13 bases of the junction unmatched. The CDR3 sequence is 15 residues long. Per germline, CDR1 SGHRS and CDR2 YFSETQ. CDR3 bases: TGCGCCAGCAGCCCAGACCTGCGGGGGGCAGGGGAGCAGTTCTTC. Its translation: CASSPDLRGAGEQFF.

The V and J genes are TRBV18 and TRBJ2-1; 10 bases are a match to TRBD1. V trimming: 4 bases; J trimming: 6 bases; junction bases outside the gene matches: 3. CDR1 KGHSH and CDR2 LQKENI come from the germline V gene. This CDR3 is 14 amino acids long. CDR3 sequence (DNA): TGTGCCAGCTCACGGGGACAGGGGATCAATGAGCAGTTCTTC. Translating gives CASSRGQGINEQFF.

This clone was found once. The chain couples TRBV5-4 to TRBJ2-3; 7 bases match TRBD2. Germline loops: CDR1 SGHNT, CDR2 YYREEE (reference sequence). V was pared by 2 bases and J by 10 bases, with 13 bases of the junction left unmatched. The CDR3 is 15 residues long. The CDR3 DNA reads as TGTGCCAGCAGCTTTGGCGGGAGTCCCGGAGGGGCGCAGTATTTT. This translates into CASSFGGSPGGAQYF.

The V gene is TRBV4-1, the J gene TRBJ2-2, with a weak D call TRBD1 (6 bases). The germline V and J ends were trimmed by 8 bases and 2 bases, with 12 bases remaining between them. The CDR3 consists of 14 residues. Germline V gene data show CDR1 as MGHRA and CDR2 as YSYEKL. The CDR3 reads CASARTVNTGELFF. The CDR3, as DNA: TGCGCCAGCGCTCGGACAGTTAACACCGGGGAGCTGTTTTTT.

This chain connects TRBV27 to TRBJ2-1; D is uncertain. V lost 3 bases and J lost 6, with 12 bases in between. Germline CDR1 is MNHEY and CDR2 is SMNVEV (reference sequence). CDR3 length: 14 amino acids. The CDR3 nucleotides are TGTGCCAGCAGTTTCCCCGAGAGTGCCAATGAGCAGTTCTTC. It codes for CASSFPESANEQFF.

This sequence joins TRBV13 and TRBJ2-7; D gene unclear. V was clipped by 5 bases and J by 1 base, with 6 bases between them. CDR1 is PRHDT, CDR2 FYEKMQ, per germline (reference sequence). CDR3 size: 12 residues. Here the CDR3 DNA reads TGTGCCAGCAGCCCACGGTCCTACGAGCAGTACTTC. It yields the protein CASSPRSYEQYF.

The chain employs TRBV7-6 and TRBJ1-5, with TRBD1 as a possible D gene (5 bases). Germline CDR1 SGHVS, CDR2 FNYEAQ. The CDR3 runs 14 residues. V was clipped by 1 base and J by 3 bases, with 7 bases between them. CDR3 bases: TGTGCCAGCAGCTTAGTACAGGTCAATCAGCCCCAGCATTTT. Protein product: CASSLVQVNQPQHF.

This clone appeared a single time. The chain has TRBV7-9 and TRBJ2-3, with 7 bases that match TRBD1. After removal of 5 bases from V and 2 bases from J, the junction contained 4 bases not matched to a gene. Germline CDR1 and CDR2: SEHNR and FQNEAQ (reference sequence). The CDR3 sequence is 14 residues long. The CDR3 here is CASSPGQDTDTQYF. CDR3 bases: TGTGCCAGCAGCCCCGGACAGGACACAGATACGCAGTATTTT.

The chain couples TRBV6-6 to TRBJ2-1; TRBD1 is a possible D gene (5 bases). The V end lost 2 bases, the J end lost 4 bases, and 12 bases lay between the germline ends. Germline-derived CDR1 and CDR2 are MNHNY and SVGAGI (reference sequence). CDR3 length equals 15 residues. Written as DNA, the CDR3 is TGTGCCAGCAGTTACAGGGGTCCTGAATACAATGAGCAGTTCTTC. Its translation: CASSYRGPEYNEQFF.

J is TRBJ2-3 and V is TRBV5-1; 9 nucleotides align to TRBD2. The germline V gene has CDR1 SGHRS and CDR2 YFSETQ. The CDR3 is made up of 15 amino acids. The trim removed 2 bases at V and 1 base at J, leaving 2 bases unmatched. The DNA for the CDR3 is TGCGCCAGCAGCTTAGGCGGGGGGGGCACAGATACGCAGTATTTT. Its translation: CASSLGGGGTDTQYF.

This clone was observed a few times. The chain joins TRBV6-1 to TRBJ2-1; TRBD2 agrees at 7 bases. Germline lookup yields CDR1 MNHNS and CDR2 SASEGT. The junction had 7 bases not matched to a gene; V was cut back by 7 bases and J by 4 bases. The CDR3 is 14 residues long. The CDR3 sequence: CASTPGLNYNEQFF. The CDR3, as DNA: TGTGCCAGCACCCCGGGACTAAATTACAATGAGCAGTTCTTC.

V and J are TRBV19 and TRBJ2-5, with D perhaps TRBD2 (6 bases). CDR1 is LNHDA and CDR2 is SQIVND in the germline V gene (reference sequence). Deletions cut 5 bases from V and 9 bases from J, with 19 bases between. The CDR3 runs 14 residues. CDR3 in amino acids: CASSLGWVGGAQYF. The CDR3 DNA follows: TGTGCCAGTAGTCTCGGCTGGGTCGGAGGGGCCCAGTACTTC. The full variable domain, its missing parts supplied by reference TRBV19 and TRBJ2-5, is DGGITQSPKYLFRKEGQNVTLSCEQNLNHDAMYWYRQDPGQGLRLIYYSQIVNDFQKGDIAEGYSVSREKKESFPLTVTSAQKNPTAFYLCASSLGWVGGAQYFGPGTRLLVL.

V is TRBV19 and J is TRBJ2-3, with 10 bases identical to TRBD2. This CDR3 comprises 15 residues. The V gene end was trimmed by 5 bases and the J gene end by 1 base; junction bases not matched to a gene: 3. The germline V gene has CDR1 LNHDA and CDR2 SQIVND (reference sequence). CDR3 amino acids: CASSLLAGGTDTQYF. The CDR3 coding sequence is TGTGCCAGTAGTCTTCTAGCGGGAGGCACAGATACGCAGTATTTT.

V gene TRBV28 combines with J gene TRBJ2-2; D is uncertain. This CDR3 comprises 13 residues. Germline CDR1 MDHEN, CDR2 SYDVKM. V gave up 3 bases and J gave up 4 bases, with 6 bases separating them. For the CDR3, the DNA is TGTGCCAGCAGTTTCCCAGGCACCGGGGAGCTGTTTTTT. Translated: CASSFPGTGELFF.

In this sample, this clone turned up a few times. The chain carries TRBV7-9 and TRBJ2-1, with 10 nucleotides matching TRBD2. The V segment lost 5 bases and the J segment 3 bases; nucleotides outside the gene matches: 7. Germline V gene sequence: CDR1 SEHNR, CDR2 FQNEAQ (reference sequence). The CDR3 sequence is 16 residues long. The CDR3 loop reads CASSQSGRANYNEQFF. CDR3 in DNA: TGTGCCAGCAGCCAAAGCGGGAGGGCTAACTACAATGAGCAGTTCTTC.

The gene calls are TRBV9 and TRBJ2-7, with 13 bases matching TRBD2. The junction had 17 bases not matched to a gene; V was cut back by 2 bases and J by 6 bases. The CDR3 sequence is 19 residues long. The germline V gene has CDR1 SGDLS and CDR2 YYNGEE. The CDR3 DNA sequence: TGTGCCAGCAGCGTCGTACCACTAGCGGGAGGGATAACATTCGGCGAGCAGTACTTC. It is translated as CASSVVPLAGGITFGEQYF.

The chain is built from TRBV5-1 and TRBJ1-3; no firm D call. The V gene lost 1 base and the J gene lost 2 bases, with 7 bases spanning the gap. This CDR3 comprises 14 residues. Germline V lookup: CDR1 SGHRS, CDR2 YFSETQ. CDR3 in DNA: TGCGCCAGCAGCTTGTCGGAGGCTGGAAACACCATATATTTT. The encoded protein is CASSLSEAGNTIYF.

The V gene is TRBV28, the J gene TRBJ1-5; the match to TRBD1 covers 7 bases. CDR1 and CDR2 from the germline V gene are MDHEN and SYDVKM. The CDR3 loop spans 15 amino acids. The junction had 2 bases not matched to a gene; V was cut back by 2 bases and J by 1 base. The CDR3 DNA reads TGTGCCAGCAGTTTAAGACAGGGAAGCAATCAGCCCCAGCATTTT. It encodes CASSLRQGSNQPQHF. The variable domain in full, with the rest retrieved from reference TRBV28 and TRBJ1-5, is DVKVTQSSRYLVKRTGEKVFLECVQDMDHENMFWYRQDPGLGLRLIYFSYDVKMKEKGDIPEGYSVSREKKERFSLILESASTNQTSMYLCASSLRQGSNQPQHFGDGTRLSIL.

Only one count was recorded for this clone. This sequence joins TRBV6-6 and TRBJ2-1; maybe TRBD2 (6 bases). Germline CDR1 is MNHNY and CDR2 is SVGAGI (reference sequence). Trimming stripped 8 bases from V and 4 bases from J, with 15 bases between. This CDR3 has 14 amino acids. The CDR3 DNA follows: TGTGCCAGCGGGGGTCGGGGGATGTACAATGAGCAGTTCTTC. Its protein product is CASGGRGMYNEQFF.

CDR3 DNA sequence: TGTGCCAGCAGCGTGGGACAGGGGGCGGGCGAGCAGTACTTC. It yields the protein CASSVGQGAGEQYF. The V call is TRBV7-9, the J call TRBJ2-7; 12 bases are a match to TRBD1. V shed 5 bases and J 6 bases; nucleotides not matched to a gene: 5. Looked up from germline, CDR1 is SEHNR and CDR2 is FQNEAQ (reference sequence). The CDR3 has 14 amino acids. Complete variable domain (other parts from reference TRBV7-9 and TRBJ2-7): DTGVSQNPRHKITKRGQNVTFRCDPISEHNRLYWYRQTLGQGPEFLTYFQNEAQLEKSRLLSDRFSAERPKGSFSTLEIQRTEQGDSAMYLCASSVGQGAGEQYFGPGTRLTVT.

J is TRBJ2-5 and V is TRBV25-1; the D is unclear. Germline V lookup: CDR1 MGHDK, CDR2 SYGVNS. Trimming cost V 0 bases and J 1 base, with 3 bases left between them. The length of the CDR3 is 13 residues. Written as DNA, the CDR3 is TGTGCCAGCAGTGAATACTTCCAAGAGACCCAGTACTTC. Its protein product is CASSEYFQETQYF.

V and J are TRBV6-6 and TRBJ1-5, with D possibly TRBD1 on 6 matching bases. Germline CDR1 MNHNY, CDR2 SVGAGI (reference sequence). This CDR3 spans 16 amino acids. The V gene lost 5 bases and the J gene lost 2 bases, with 16 bases spanning the gap. Here the CDR3 DNA reads TGTGCCAGCAGTACCCCCAGGGGAACCGGCAATCAGCCCCAGCATTTT. Amino acid sequence: CASSTPRGTGNQPQHF.